This is a list of T cell receptor beta chains from one sample in a study of cytomegalovirus exposure and HLA in healthy donors. TCRdb keeps only in-frame clones here, not all; method: immunoSEQ multiplex PCR. Among more than 140,000 clones listed, about 64% were seen once. What was sequenced was PBMCs. The source is a woman aged 25 to 39 in good health and CMV-seropositive. Both conserved end residues are part of each CDR3.

TRBV5-1 | CASSLTGGASAGELFF
TRBV2 | CASTPGQGSSPLHF
TRBV5-6 | CASSPDRGNLRTEAFF
TRBV5-8 | CASSRRQNYEQYF
TRBV6-5 | CASMTASGNEQFF
TRBV19 | CASSIGGPFYTF
TRBV16 | CASSPGQGNIQYF
TRBV27 | CASSHLDFTDTQYF
TRBV5-1 | CASSPTTGLNTIYF
TRBV2 | CASSQNGMRDSPLHF
TRBV6-5 | CASNPGGPYEQYF
TRBV18 | CASSEARQGTMLGYTF
TRBV2 | CASSEQGAVSTEAFF
TRBV5-6 | CASSSGSSNYGYTF
TRBV23-1 | CASSQKGPGRDIYEQYF
TRBV28 | CASSFNRVAGNTIYF
TRBV4-2 | CASSQVVEANEKLFF
TRBV27 | CASSITGTGYGYTF
TRBV4-1 | CASSQIVSNQPQHF
TRBV5-4 | CASSPHRGVGHEQYF
TRBV2 | CASSLAGYGYTF
TRBV28 | CASSFYQGLNSPLHF
TRBV19 | CASISSVTAFF
TRBV27 | CASSPMAGGNTEAFF
TRBV5-4 | CASSLPSGTSREQFF
TRBV9 | CASSVTGRGGYTF
TRBV5-1 | CASSLGLAGGHEQFF
TRBV6-1 | CASNKNGGAPQPQHF
TRBV7-8 | CASSRGRENSPLHF
TRBV30 | CAWSVRIAGGPNEQFF
TRBV5-6 | CASSLAGQGGETQYF
TRBV28 | CASTISAGWSNQPQHF
TRBV4-1 | CASSQMLPGQGLDTIYF
TRBV6-5 | CASRAGRRSTDTQYF
TRBV10-3 | CAISENSMNTEAFF
TRBV5-6 | CASSSGQGPGKPQHF
TRBV6-1 | CASRALLGGYNEQFF
TRBV28 | CASSPPRGYGYTF
TRBV2 | CASSEAQSASGPVTSSYEQYF
TRBV30 | CASPLADYNEQFF